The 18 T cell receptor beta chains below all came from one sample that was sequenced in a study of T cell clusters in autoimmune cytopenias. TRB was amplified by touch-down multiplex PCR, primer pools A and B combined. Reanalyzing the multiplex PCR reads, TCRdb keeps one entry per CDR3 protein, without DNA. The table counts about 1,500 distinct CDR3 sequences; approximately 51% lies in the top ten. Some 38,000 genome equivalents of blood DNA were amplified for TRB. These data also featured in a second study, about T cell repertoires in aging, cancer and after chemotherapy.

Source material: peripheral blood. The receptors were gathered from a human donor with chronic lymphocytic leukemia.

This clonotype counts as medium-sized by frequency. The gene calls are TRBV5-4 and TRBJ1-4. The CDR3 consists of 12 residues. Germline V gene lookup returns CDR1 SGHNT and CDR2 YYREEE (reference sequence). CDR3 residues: CASSLELGKLFF.

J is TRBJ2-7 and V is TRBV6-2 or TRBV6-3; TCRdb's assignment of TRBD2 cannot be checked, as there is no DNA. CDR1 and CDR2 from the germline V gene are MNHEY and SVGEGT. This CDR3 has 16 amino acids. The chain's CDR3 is CASSPTSGRVRHEQYF.

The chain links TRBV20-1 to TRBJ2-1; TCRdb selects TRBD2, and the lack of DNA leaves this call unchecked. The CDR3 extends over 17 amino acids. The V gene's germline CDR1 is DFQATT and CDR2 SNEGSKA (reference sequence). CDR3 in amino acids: CSARVAGGPELYFEQFF.

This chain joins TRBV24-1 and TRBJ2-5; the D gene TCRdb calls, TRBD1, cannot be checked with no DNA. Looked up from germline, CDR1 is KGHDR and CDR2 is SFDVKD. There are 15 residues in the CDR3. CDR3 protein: CATSDEPGAGETQYF.

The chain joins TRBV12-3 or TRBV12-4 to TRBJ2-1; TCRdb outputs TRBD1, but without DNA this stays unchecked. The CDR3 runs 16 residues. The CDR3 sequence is CASRLGQGASYNEQFF.

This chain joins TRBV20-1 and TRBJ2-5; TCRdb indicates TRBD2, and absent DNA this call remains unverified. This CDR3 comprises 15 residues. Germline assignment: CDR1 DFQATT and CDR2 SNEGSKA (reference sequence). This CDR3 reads CSARDLTREGETQYF.

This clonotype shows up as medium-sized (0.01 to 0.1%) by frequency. CDR3 in amino acids: CASSPRPLNGRDPGEQYF. The J gene is TRBJ2-7, the V gene TRBV18; TCRdb's D call of TRBD2 is untestable without DNA. The germline gives CDR1 KGHSH, CDR2 LQKENI. The CDR3 extends over 18 amino acids.

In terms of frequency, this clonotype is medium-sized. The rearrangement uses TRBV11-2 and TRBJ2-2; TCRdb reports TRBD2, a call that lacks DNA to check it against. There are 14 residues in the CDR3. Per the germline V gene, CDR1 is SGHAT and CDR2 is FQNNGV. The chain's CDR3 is CASSLGPNTGELFF.

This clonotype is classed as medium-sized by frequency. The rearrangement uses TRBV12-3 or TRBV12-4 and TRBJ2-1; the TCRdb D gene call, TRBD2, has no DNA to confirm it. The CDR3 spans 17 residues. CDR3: CASSSLGTSGRWDEQFF.

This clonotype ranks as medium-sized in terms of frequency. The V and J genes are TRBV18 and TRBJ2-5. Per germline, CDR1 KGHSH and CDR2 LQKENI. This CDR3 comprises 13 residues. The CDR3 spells CASSPVVKETQYF.

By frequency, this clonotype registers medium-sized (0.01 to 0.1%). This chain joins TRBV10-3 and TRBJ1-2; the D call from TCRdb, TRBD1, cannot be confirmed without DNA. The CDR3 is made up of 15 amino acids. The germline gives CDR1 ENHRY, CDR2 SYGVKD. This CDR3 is CASREAGVSNYGYTF.

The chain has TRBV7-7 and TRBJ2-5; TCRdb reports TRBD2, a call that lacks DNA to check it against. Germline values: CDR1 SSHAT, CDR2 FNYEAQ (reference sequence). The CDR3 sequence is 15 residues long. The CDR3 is CASSLGDSGSGTQYF.

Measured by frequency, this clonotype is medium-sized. CDR3: CASSLEMAPLGNEQFF. The chain carries TRBV7-6 and TRBJ2-1; TCRdb picks TRBD1, but there is no DNA to check that call. CDR3 length: 16 residues. In germline, CDR1 is SGHVS, CDR2 FNYEAQ.

The CDR3 loop reads CASSPGQGGEKLFF. The chain links TRBV5-6 to TRBJ1-4; TCRdb indicates TRBD1, and absent DNA this call remains unverified. This CDR3 contains 14 residues. From germline, CDR1 is SGHDT and CDR2 YYEEEE.

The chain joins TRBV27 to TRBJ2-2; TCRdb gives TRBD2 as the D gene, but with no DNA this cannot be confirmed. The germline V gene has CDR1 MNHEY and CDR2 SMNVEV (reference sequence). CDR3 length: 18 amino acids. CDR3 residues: CASSSSGLAGGVSGELFF.

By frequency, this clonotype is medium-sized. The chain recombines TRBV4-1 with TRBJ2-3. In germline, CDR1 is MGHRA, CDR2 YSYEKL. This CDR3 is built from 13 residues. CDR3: CASSQIWGETQYF.

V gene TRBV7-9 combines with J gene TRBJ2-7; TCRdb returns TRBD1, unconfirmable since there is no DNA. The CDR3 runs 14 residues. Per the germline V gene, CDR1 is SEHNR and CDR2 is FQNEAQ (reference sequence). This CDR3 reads CASSSGTAPGEQYF. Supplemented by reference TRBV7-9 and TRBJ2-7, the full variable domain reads DTGVSQNPRHKITKRGQNVTFRCDPISEHNRLYWYRQTLGQGPEFLTYFQNEAQLEKSRLLSDRFSAERPKGSFSTLEIQRTEQGDSAMYLCASSSGTAPGEQYFGPGTRLTVT.

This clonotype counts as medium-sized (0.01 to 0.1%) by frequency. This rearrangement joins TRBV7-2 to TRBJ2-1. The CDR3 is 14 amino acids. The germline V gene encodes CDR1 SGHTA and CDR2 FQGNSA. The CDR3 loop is CASSSVGSAAEQFF.